These 3 T cell receptor beta chains share one sample of origin, sequenced in a study of regulatory T cells in long-lasting Graves disease. This sample's time point: newly diagnosed GD, antithyroid drugs for less than 3 months. The TCR library was made from RNA extracted from PBMCs. Through Arm-PCR of CDR3 regions and iRepertoire HTBI primers, TCR beta libraries were built. TCRdb itself ran the multiplex PCR reads through MiXCR, one entry per CDR3 protein. The profile covers hundreds of thousands of distinct CDR3 sequences, with 16% appearing a single time and 25% to 30% taken by the ten largest. This same sample was also taken into another study, of T cells in Graves' hyperthyroidism and ophthalmopathy.

The material sequenced was peripheral blood mononuclear cells (PBMCs), taken at new diagnosis, from a patient treated with antithyroid drugs. Receptors were obtained from a man aged 40-55 years with Graves disease.

This clonotype was seen many times. V is TRBV7-2 and J is TRBJ2-2; possible D gene TRBD1, 6 bases. Germline V CDR1 and CDR2: SGHTA, FQGNSA. Trimming cost V 8 bases and J 2 bases, with 12 bases left between them. This CDR3 spans 14 amino acids. Here the CDR3 DNA reads TGTGCCAGCGAGGGCAGGGGTAACACCGGGGAGCTGTTTTTT. This sequence encodes CASEGRGNTGELFF.

At least ten counts were recorded for this clonotype. J is TRBJ2-2 and V is TRBV28; D gene uncertain. V dropped 6 bases and J dropped 1 base, with 6 bases sitting between them. The CDR3 is made up of 13 amino acids. Germline V gives CDR1 MDHEN, CDR2 SYDVKM. The chain's CDR3 is CASSRWNTGELFF. In DNA, the CDR3 is TGTGCCAGCAGCCGGTGGAACACCGGGGAGCTGTTTTTT.

Many counts were recorded for this clonotype. CDR3 bases: TGTGCCAGCAGCAACAGGGTCGAGCAGTACTTC. Amino acids: CASSNRVEQYF. This rearrangement joins TRBV12-3 or TRBV12-4 to TRBJ2-7, with D maybe TRBD1 (6 bases). Trimming stripped 6 bases from V and 6 bases from J, with 9 bases between. The CDR3 is made up of 11 amino acids.